One sample yielded the 13 T cell receptor beta chains listed below, sequenced in a study of shared clonotypes between healthy human individuals. TCRdb's table, derived via immunoSEQ multiplex PCR, lists solely in-frame clones and lacks some. Of over 950,000 clones listed, 60% to 85% are singletons. The sample taken for sequencing was memory CD4+ T cells from PBMCs. The subset was: CD45RA-negative fraction. These receptors all stem from a man between 18 and 35 years old in good health. Some clones in this sample may be carry-over from other donors' samples.

This chain joins TRBV2 and TRBJ2-1; D is possibly TRBD2 (5 bases). Germline loops: CDR1 SNHLY, CDR2 FYNNEI. The CDR3 runs to 13 residues. V was trimmed by 9 bases and J by 12 bases, leaving 21 bases between them. Here the CDR3 reads CASVTRNLEGQFF. The DNA of the CDR3 is TGTGCCAGTGTTACAAGAAATCTAGAGGGGCAGTTCTTC.

This clone was counted only a few times. This chain uses TRBV29-1 with TRBJ2-7; weak D call: TRBD1 (6 bases). CDR3 length equals 14 residues. V was shortened by 6 bases and J by 0 bases, with 15 bases between the two germline ends. CDR1 and CDR2 (germline): SQVTM, ANQGSEA. In DNA, the CDR3 is TGCAGCGTCCTACTTGACAGGAGCTCCTACGAGCAGTACTTC. Translating gives CSVLLDRSSYEQYF.

The J gene is TRBJ1-6, the V gene TRBV6-5; D might be TRBD1 (5 bases). This CDR3 has 15 amino acids. Germline V gives CDR1 MNHEY, CDR2 SVGAGI. Trimming cost V 5 bases and J 8 bases, with 16 bases left between them. The CDR3 bases are TGTGCCAGCAGTGTAGAGGGGATAACGGATTCACCCCTCCACTTT. Its protein is CASSVEGITDSPLHF.

The chain combines TRBV10-2 with TRBJ2-1; TRBD2 matches 7 bases. Germline V gene sequence: CDR1 WSHSY, CDR2 SAAADI. V lost 3 bases and J lost 4; bases outside the gene matches: 9. This CDR3 has 16 amino acids. The CDR3 region is CASSDISGGPYNEQFF. CDR3 nucleotide sequence: TGCGCCAGCAGTGATATTTCGGGAGGACCGTACAATGAGCAGTTCTTC.

Concerning this clone itself: Other DNA sequences in this sample translate to the same CDR3. The chain's CDR3 is CASTHSMTGELFF. In DNA form, the CDR3 reads TGTGCCAGCACCCATAGTATGACCGGGGAGCTGTTTTTT. This sequence joins TRBV28 and TRBJ2-2, with no clear D. This CDR3 has 13 amino acids. CDR1 and CDR2 (germline): MDHEN, SYDVKM. Trimming left V 7 bases short and J 5 bases short, with 11 bases between.

The J gene is TRBJ2-7, the V gene TRBV7-9; a possible D gene is TRBD1 (6 bases). Germline V gene data show CDR1 as SEHNR and CDR2 as FQNEAQ (reference sequence). CDR3 length: 15 residues. Trimming shortened V by 4 bases and J by 3 bases, and 16 bases separated the two germline ends. The CDR3 loop reads CASSSYRARGYEQYF. As DNA, the CDR3 is TGTGCCAGCAGCTCCTACCGGGCCAGGGGCTACGAGCAGTACTTC.

The V gene is TRBV5-5, the J gene TRBJ1-4; D possibly corresponds to TRBD1 (5 bases). Trimming took 0 bases from V and 8 from J, leaving 11 bases between them. From germline, CDR1 is SGHKS and CDR2 YYEKEE (reference sequence). The CDR3 has 14 residues. As DNA, the CDR3 is TGTGCCAGCAGCTTGGGGCAGGGAGTGGAAAAACTGTTTTTT. It encodes CASSLGQGVEKLFF.

The rearrangement uses TRBV28 and TRBJ1-2; no clear D. V was shortened by 5 bases and J by 6 bases, with 10 bases between the two germline ends. Germline CDR1 MDHEN, CDR2 SYDVKM. The CDR3 runs 12 residues. The CDR3 coding sequence is TGTGCCAGCAGTACTCGGACGGATGGCTACACCTTC. As protein: CASSTRTDGYTF.

The rearrangement uses TRBV5-4 and TRBJ1-4; TRBD1 matches at 9 bases. This CDR3 is built from 17 residues. Per germline, CDR1 SGHNT and CDR2 YYREEE (reference sequence). V shed 4 bases, J shed 6 bases, and the junction held 13 bases outside the gene matches. In nucleotides, the CDR3 is TGTGCCAGCAGCCAAAGCCCCCATAGGACAGGGGATGAAAAACTGTTTTTT. It encodes CASSQSPHRTGDEKLFF.

V usage is TRBV7-2 and J usage is TRBJ2-1; 11 bases map to TRBD2. The germline CDR1 and CDR2 sequences are SGHTA and FQGNSA. This CDR3 has 16 amino acids. V lost 6 bases, J lost 5 bases, and 9 bases stayed unmatched. CDR3 bases: TGTGCCAGCAGACCATCACTAGCGGGGGCCGACAATGAGCAGTTCTTC. Its translation is CASRPSLAGADNEQFF.

The V gene is TRBV9, the J gene TRBJ1-3, with a weak D call TRBD1 (5 bases). The CDR3 is 17 residues long. Germline V gives CDR1 SGDLS, CDR2 YYNGEE. V lost 3 bases and J 0 bases, leaving 16 bases between the germline ends. CDR3: CASSAWFAGLSGNTIYF. The CDR3 DNA reads as TGTGCCAGCAGCGCCTGGTTTGCGGGGCTCTCTGGAAACACCATATATTTT. The full variable domain, its missing parts supplied by reference TRBV9 and TRBJ1-3, is DSGVTQTPKHLITATGQRVTLRCSPRSGDLSVYWYQQSLDQGLQFLIQYYNGEERAKGNILERFSAQQFPDLHSELNLSSLELGDSALYFCASSAWFAGLSGNTIYFGEGSWLTVV.

The chain is built from TRBV11-3 and TRBJ2-7; 15 nucleotides align to TRBD2. J was trimmed by 7 bases and V by 1 base; bases with no gene match: 5. The V gene's germline CDR1 is SGHNT and CDR2 YENEEA. The length of the CDR3 is 16 residues. The CDR3 DNA follows: TGTGCCAGCAGCTTAGGGACTAGCGGGAGGGCTGAAGAGCAGTACTTC. Protein: CASSLGTSGRAEEQYF.

The V and J genes are TRBV7-2 and TRBJ2-7; D possibly corresponds to TRBD1 (5 bases). There are 15 residues in the CDR3. Trimming stripped 0 bases from V and 0 bases from J, with 9 bases between. Germline-derived CDR1 and CDR2 are SGHTA and FQGNSA. The CDR3 reads CASSLATGRSYEQYF. The CDR3 DNA reads as TGTGCCAGCAGCTTAGCAACAGGCCGCTCCTACGAGCAGTACTTC.